One sample yielded the 2 T cell receptor beta chains listed below, sequenced in a study of blood T cell repertoires in COVID-19. Generated by immunoSEQ multiplex PCR, the TCRdb table keeps only in-frame clones and is missing some. Of about 180,000 clones in the sample, approximately 88% were seen once. The material sequenced was peripheral blood. The source is a woman aged 45 to 65 with acute or convalescent COVID-19.

The V call is TRBV7-2, the J call TRBJ1-5; D is unclear. The CDR3 length is 14 residues. V lost 2 bases to trimming and J lost 6 bases, with 11 bases between them. Germline V gives CDR1 SGHTA, CDR2 FQGNSA. In DNA, the CDR3 is TGTGCCAGCAGCTTAAGGAGGTCGGGTCAGCCCCAGCATTTT. The encoded protein is CASSLRRSGQPQHF.

V usage is TRBV18 and J usage is TRBJ1-5; 7 nucleotides line up with TRBD1. V shed 3 bases, J shed 5 bases, and the junction held 4 bases outside the gene matches. Germline CDR1 is KGHSH and CDR2 is LQKENI. This CDR3 spans 14 amino acids. The CDR3 is CASSPNRGDQPQHF. The CDR3 nucleotides read TGTGCCAGCTCACCTAACAGGGGAGATCAGCCCCAGCATTTT.